Given below is one T cell receptor (beta chain) in context. Antigen unknown. These data originate in a study of T cells expressing NK-cell markers. Study information: The authors derived TCR beta repertoires from sorted CD3+CD56+NKG2C+, CD3+CD56+NKG2C- and CD3+CD56-NKG2C+ T cells. Seven of the eight sequenced donors were classified as HCMV-seropositive, and one was classified as seronegative. General study points: Among several donors, these clonotypes also ranked first in the CD3+CD56-NKG2C+ fraction. The dominant NKG2C+ clonotypes represented about 1.0-7.5% of CD8+ T cells in several donors.

TCRdb derives one entry per CDR3 protein from the 5' RACE reads, leaving out DNA. This sample's table reports a few hundred thousand distinct CDR3 sequences. The TCR sequence derives from a woman aged 45-65 years in good health. What was sequenced was blood T cells: a sorted CD56 or NKG2C T cell subset, CD4+ or CD8+ T cells, or bulk PBMC T cells (not recorded which).

CDR3 residues: CASTISEGNEQFF. The chain uses TRBV19 and TRBJ2-1; lacking DNA, the TRBD2 call made by TCRdb goes unchecked. This CDR3 spans 13 amino acids. Germline V lookup: CDR1 LNHDA, CDR2 SQIVND (reference sequence).